This passage covers 9 T cell receptor beta chains from one sample sequenced in a study of read filtering for tumor transcriptome and immune sequencing. Molecular barcoded adaptors covering alpha/delta and beta/gamma chains were used on around 370 ng RNA. TCRdb reprocessed the reads via MiXCR and lists one record per CDR3 protein. The sample consists of about 47,000 distinct CDR3 sequences, more than 10% of them appearing once. Sequencing was performed on a population of CD138-negative cells sorted from bone marrow. The receptors originated from a donor aged 40 or over with multiple myeloma.

Worth noting for this clonotype: A read error is likely, as this CDR3 ends without the conserved phenylalanine or tryptophan. V usage is TRBV7-9 and J usage is TRBJ2-1; tentative D call: TRBD2 (5 bases). Germline CDR1 SEHNR, CDR2 FQNEAQ (reference sequence). The CDR3 is 14 amino acids. Trimming pared 5 bases from V and 3 bases from J, leaving 11 bases between. The CDR3 nucleotides read TGTGCCAGCAGCCTGGAGACTAACTACAATGAGCAGTTCCTC. Translating gives CASSLETNYNEQFL.

This clonotype was recorded many times. The V gene is TRBV13, the J gene TRBJ2-7; 13 nucleotides align to TRBD2. With 5 bases clipped from V and 0 bases from J, the junction kept 7 bases outside the gene matches. The germline V gene encodes CDR1 PRHDT and CDR2 FYEKMQ (reference sequence). The CDR3 sequence is 17 residues long. The CDR3 reads CASSQPGTSGNSYEQYF. The CDR3 nucleotides are TGTGCCAGCAGCCAACCCGGGACTAGCGGGAACTCCTACGAGCAGTACTTC.

The table lists this clonotype with many counts. V gene TRBV27 combines with J gene TRBJ2-2; D unclear. The CDR3 length is 14 residues. Germline CDR1 MNHEY, CDR2 SMNVEV (reference sequence). V lost 4 bases and J lost 1, with 7 bases in between. CDR3 residues: CASSSSRNTGELFF. The CDR3 bases are TGTGCCAGCAGTTCCTCGAGGAACACCGGGGAGCTGTTTTTT.

With regard to this clonotype: The final CDR3 position lacks the conserved phenylalanine or tryptophan, pointing to a likely read error. It is unclear where the CDR3 begins or ends on the DNA, so no DNA is shown, and the CDR3 is as TCRdb lists it. The J gene is TRBJ2-1, the V gene TRBV6-5; no check of the table's D call, TRBD1, against the DNA was made. Germline CDR1 and CDR2: MNHEY and SVGAGI. The CDR3 has 14 amino acids, counting both end residues. The chain's CDR3 is CASSLQGVLDEQLC.

Many counts were recorded for this clonotype. The chain combines TRBV20-1 with TRBJ2-1; a weak D match, TRBD2 (6 bases). The CDR3 spans 14 residues. Germline CDR1 is DFQATT and CDR2 is SNEGSKA (reference sequence). The V end was cut by 6 bases, the J end by 2 bases, with 14 bases between. The CDR3 DNA reads TGCAGTGCGAGTTCTAGCGCAGCCTACAATGAGCAGTTCTTC. As protein: CSASSSAAYNEQFF.

This clonotype showed up many times. V is TRBV15 and J is TRBJ2-5; 8 bases line up with TRBD1. CDR1 LNHNV and CDR2 YYDKDF come from the germline V gene (reference sequence). The V gene end was trimmed by 3 bases and the J gene end by 6 bases; junction bases not matched to a gene: 9. The CDR3 consists of 15 residues. CDR3 sequence: CATSSMTGALQTQYF. The CDR3, as DNA: TGTGCCACCAGCAGCATGACAGGGGCTTTGCAGACCCAGTACTTC.

The sample holds many counts of this clonotype. This chain connects TRBV30 to TRBJ2-3, with unresolved D. The CDR3 covers 14 residues. CDR1 GTSNPN and CDR2 SVGIG come from the germline V gene (reference sequence). V lost 3 bases to trimming and J lost 0 bases, with 10 bases between them. This CDR3 is CAWSVGGSTDTQYF. DNA for the CDR3: TGTGCCTGGAGCGTGGGTGGAAGCACAGATACGCAGTATTTT.

V gene TRBV18 combines with J gene TRBJ1-5, with D hard to call. The CDR3 has 13 amino acids. Germline V gene data show CDR1 as KGHSH and CDR2 as LQKENI. V was cut by 3 bases and J by 12 bases, with 15 bases left in between. This CDR3 is CASSPGPPGHQHF. CDR3 DNA: TGTGCCAGCTCACCCGGACCTCCTGGTCACCAGCATTTT.

At least ten counts were recorded for this clonotype. The chain joins TRBV4-3 to TRBJ2-1; a possible D gene is TRBD1 (6 bases). The CDR3 contains 14 residues. Germline V gene lookup returns CDR1 LGHNA and CDR2 YSLEER. Trimming cost V 1 base and J 6 bases, with 10 bases left between them. DNA for the CDR3: TGCGCCAGCAGCCAAGTGGGGACAACCAATGAGCAGTTCTTC. Its translation is CASSQVGTTNEQFF.